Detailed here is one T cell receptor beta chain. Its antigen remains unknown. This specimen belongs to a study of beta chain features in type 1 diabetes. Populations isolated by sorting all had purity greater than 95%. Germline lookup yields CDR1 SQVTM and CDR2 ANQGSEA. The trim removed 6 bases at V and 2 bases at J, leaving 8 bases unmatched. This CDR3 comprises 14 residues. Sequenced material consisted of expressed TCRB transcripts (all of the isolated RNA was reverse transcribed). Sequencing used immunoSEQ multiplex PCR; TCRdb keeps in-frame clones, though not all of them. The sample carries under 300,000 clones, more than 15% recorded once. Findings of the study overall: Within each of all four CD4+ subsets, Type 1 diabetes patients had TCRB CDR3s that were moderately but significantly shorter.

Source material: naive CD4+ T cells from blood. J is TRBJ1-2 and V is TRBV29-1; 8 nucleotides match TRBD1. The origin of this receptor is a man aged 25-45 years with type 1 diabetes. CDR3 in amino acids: CSVEPGGLNYGYTF. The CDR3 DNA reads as TGCAGCGTGGAACCAGGGGGCCTCAACTATGGCTACACCTTC.